This TCR beta chain is drawn from a study of OX40 agonist ivuxolimab in advanced cancers. Overall study results and limits: At doses 0.1 to 3.0 mg/kg, CD4+ and CD8+ clones expanded.

Clones were read by immunoSEQ multiplex PCR, and TCRdb kept only the in-frame ones, dropping some. Here the sample spans 55,000 to 75,000 clones, roughly 88% being singletons. The V gene lost 3 bases and the J gene lost 4 bases, with 10 bases spanning the gap. CDR1 WNHNN and CDR2 SYGVQD come from the germline V gene (reference sequence). There are 14 residues in the CDR3. Note on this clone: The antigen remains unidentified.

This specimen was CD4+ or CD8+ T cells sorted from blood, taken in a trial of the OX40 agonist ivuxolimab. The sequence was collected from an adult with an advanced solid tumor such as melanoma, head and neck, liver or kidney cancer. The gene calls are TRBV10-1 and TRBJ1-5; tentatively, D is TRBD1 (5 bases). CDR3 loop: CASSDGGWNQPQHF. Written as DNA, the CDR3 is TGCGCCAGCAGTGATGGGGGTTGGAATCAGCCCCAGCATTTT.